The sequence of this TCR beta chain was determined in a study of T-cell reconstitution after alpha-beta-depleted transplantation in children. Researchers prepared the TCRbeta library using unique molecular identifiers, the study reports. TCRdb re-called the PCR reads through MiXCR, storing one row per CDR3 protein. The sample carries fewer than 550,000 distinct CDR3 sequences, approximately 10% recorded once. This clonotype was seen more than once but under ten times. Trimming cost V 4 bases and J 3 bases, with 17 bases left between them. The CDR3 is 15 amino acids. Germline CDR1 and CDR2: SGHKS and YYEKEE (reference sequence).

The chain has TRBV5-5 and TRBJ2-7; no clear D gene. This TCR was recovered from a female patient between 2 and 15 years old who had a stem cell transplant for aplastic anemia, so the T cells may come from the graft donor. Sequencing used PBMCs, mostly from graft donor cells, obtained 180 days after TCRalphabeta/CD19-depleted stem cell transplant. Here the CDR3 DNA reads TGTGCCAGCAGCCGCTCGCCTGATACTAACTACGAGCAGTACTTC. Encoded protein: CASSRSPDTNYEQYF.